This section outlines one T cell receptor (beta chain) sequence together with its context. TCRdb keeps only in-frame clones here, not all; method: immunoSEQ multiplex PCR. Here the sample spans roughly 2.6 million clones, roughly 92% being singletons. The data were obtained in a study of shared clonotypes between healthy human individuals. The CDR3 is 16 residues long. The material sequenced was naive CD4+ T cells sorted from blood. The subset is: CD45RA+ positively selected. This receptor was obtained from a man younger than 30 in good health. The V gene is TRBV21-1, the J gene TRBJ2-3; TRBD1 is taken as the D call from the table, unchecked against the DNA. TRBV21-1 is labeled a pseudogene. In DNA, the CDR3 is TGTGCCGCCAACAATCCGGGACAGCCGTGCACAGATACGCAGTATTTT. This encodes CAANNPGQPCTDTQYF.